A single sample is the source of the 7 T cell receptor beta chains below, sequenced in a study of T cell changes during pregnancy in multiple sclerosis. The data were produced by immunoSEQ multiplex PCR, yet TCRdb's version contains in-frame clones alone and is incomplete. The table has about 70,000 clones, roughly 92% seen once. The specimen was CD8+ T cells from peripheral blood mononuclear cells, collected in the third trimester of pregnancy. Every receptor here comes from a female donor in good health, enrolled as a control in a pregnancy study.

This clone was counted a few times. CDR3 loop: CASSAGQGRTEAFF. CDR3 bases: TGTGCCAGCAGCGCTGGACAGGGAAGGACTGAAGCTTTCTTT. The V gene is TRBV9, the J gene TRBJ1-1; 8 bases fit TRBD1. The CDR3 extends over 14 amino acids. Trimming cost V 3 bases and J 5 bases; bases outside gene matches: 6. Germline-derived CDR1 and CDR2 are SGDLS and YYNGEE.

This chain uses TRBV2 with TRBJ1-2; TRBD1 might be the D (5 bases). Germline assignment: CDR1 SNHLY and CDR2 FYNNEI. This CDR3 is built from 14 residues. V was pared by 6 bases and J by 3 bases, with 14 bases between. This CDR3 is CASSGQGLYYGYTF. CDR3 nucleotide sequence: TGTGCCAGCAGCGGTCAGGGACTTTACTATGGCTACACCTTC.

This chain joins TRBV4-1 and TRBJ2-3; weak D call: TRBD2 (6 bases). The germline gives CDR1 MGHRA, CDR2 YSYEKL. The V and J ends lost 1 base and 2 bases respectively, with 19 bases between them. The CDR3 runs 18 residues. The DNA for the CDR3 is TGCGCCAGCAGCCAAGGGGTCTGGGGTAGCGGTACCACAGATACGCAGTATTTT. This sequence encodes CASSQGVWGSGTTDTQYF.

V is TRBV7-9 and J is TRBJ1-2; weak D call: TRBD1 (6 bases). The CDR3 runs 15 residues. The V and J ends lost 3 bases and 5 bases respectively, with 16 bases between them. In germline, CDR1 is SEHNR, CDR2 FQNEAQ (reference sequence). Here the CDR3 reads CASSFLIKGGYGYTF. DNA of the CDR3: TGTGCCAGCAGCTTCCTAATAAAAGGGGGTTATGGCTACACCTTC.

V and J are TRBV25-1 and TRBJ1-2; 7 positions agree with TRBD1. Germline lookup yields CDR1 MGHDK and CDR2 SYGVNS. Losses at the gene ends were 6 bases for V and 5 bases for J; bases not matched to a gene: 6. The CDR3 is made up of 13 amino acids. CDR3 loop: CASRGGTAYGYTF. The CDR3 bases are TGTGCCAGCAGAGGCGGGACAGCTTATGGCTACACCTTC.

The chain links TRBV27 to TRBJ1-5, with unresolved D. Per the germline V gene, CDR1 is MNHEY and CDR2 is SMNVEV (reference sequence). The CDR3 is 17 residues long. With 3 bases removed from V and 0 bases from J, the gap between germline ends came to 15 bases. The CDR3 loop is CASSLEGRASSNQPQHF. The CDR3, as DNA: TGTGCCAGCAGTTTGGAGGGTCGGGCGAGTAGCAATCAGCCCCAGCATTTT.

V usage is TRBV7-9 and J usage is TRBJ2-5, with 8 bases aligning to TRBD1. With V trimmed by 5 bases and J by 4 bases, 9 bases remained unmatched. Looked up from germline, CDR1 is SEHNR and CDR2 is FQNEAQ (reference sequence). The length of the CDR3 is 15 residues. As DNA, the CDR3 is TGTGCCAGCAGCCCGAGAATGGACAGGGCAGAGACCCAGTACTTC. It yields the protein CASSPRMDRAETQYF.